The source of this T cell receptor beta chain is a study of T cells in tumors after PD-1 blockade (dated by TCRdb to between 2017 and 2020). Concerning the study at large: Exclusion criteria were prior checkpoint blockade, use of systemic immunosuppressants, or recent radiotherapy or other anti-cancer therapy within 4 weeks. Patients received pembrolizumab 200 mg every 3 weeks or cemiplimab 350 mg every 2 weeks. Some patients also continued taking vismodegib 150 mg daily during anti-PD-1 treatment. On average, tumor samples had over 20,000 TCR templates (range roughly 554-99,264) and thousands of unique clonotypes, 15 to 20-fold deeper than single-cell TCR sequencing. Paired single-cell RNA and TCR sequencing was performed on site-matched tumors from BCC or SCC patients before and after anti-PD-1 therapy. RECIST version 1.1 was used to evaluate clinical response. Broader findings and caveats from the paper: The source of novel T cell clones was not identified and could include lymphoid organs or rare unexpanded clones within the tumor or its periphery. Comparisons between pre- and post-treatment samples were the only ones where clonal replacement appeared, with none seen between two pre-treatment samples, a pattern that argues against artifacts from biopsy timing or location. Exhausted CD8+ clones expanded after therapy were found to be mostly novel clonotypes undetected pre-treatment, suggesting clonal replacement rather than reinvigoration of pre-existing clones. About 37% of tumor TCR clonotypes were detected in blood, and some novel exhausted tumor clones were observed in pre-treatment blood, which was taken as suggesting peripheral recruitment.

The CDR3 sequence holds 13 residues, the cysteine and phenylalanine included. Only CDR3 DNA remains: 39 bases, in frame from the first base. Reading the germline V gene gives CDR1 KGHDR and CDR2 SFDVKD. Trimming costs V 6 bases and J 7 bases, and their ends lie 12 bases apart. On this clone itself: Its binding antigen is unknown. Base qualities were left out, and no much larger clone turns up one base away.

This sample's time point label indicates: after anti-PD-1 therapy. Site-matched tumor biopsies were taken from the same primary tumor before and after PD-1 blockade. Genomic DNA extracted from tumor biopsies or peripheral blood was used for bulk TCRbeta sequencing, with input ranging from 616 ng to 6,004 ng. To detect rare clonotypes with greater sensitivity than single-cell TCR sequencing, bulk TCRbeta sequencing was done on the leftover biopsy material. Every patient was a poor candidate for surgical resection and had histologically proven advanced or metastatic basal or squamous cell carcinoma. Of the approximately 10 patients making up the basal cell carcinoma cohort, roughly 8 underwent bulk tumor TCR sequencing. Fresh biopsies were taken from the primary tumor site, and part of the biopsy material was kept in RNAlater for exome and bulk TCR sequencing. Deep TCRbeta sequencing was performed with the immunoSEQ platform. Concerning the study's data processing: For further analysis, only productive rearrangements were exported from the immunoSEQ Analyzer. A two-sided binomial test at Bonferroni-corrected P below 0.01 was used to call clones with significant expansion or contraction between timepoints. T cell phenotypes were assigned to bulk TCRbeta clonotypes by matching the clonotypes to single-cell RNA+TCR-seq clones with the same TCRbeta sequence. Using bulk TCR sequencing data, clone enrichment in tumor was calculated by dividing a clone's tumor frequency by the same clone's PBMC frequency. TCRs were sorted with GLIPH into specificity groups, meaning clusters of distinct TCRs that share CDR3 motifs and likely recognize common antigens. Here the immuneACCESS table is served through TCRdb, limited to in-frame sequences with V and J called. Missing clones are a known gap in these copies; in checked studies unresolved V genes cover under half, and the rest lacks a known reason. V and J calls and clone size are given by that table; D and trimming were obtained from the DNA. Counted in this sample were fewer than 9,500 clones; 55% to 70% of them appeared once. Clones ranked in the top ten supply over 8% of the sample.

The source was tumor tissue, collected after anti-PD-1 treatment. The TCR originated in a human donor with basal cell carcinoma. The chain employs TRBV24-1 and TRBJ2-1; the D gene cannot be named for sure. The nucleotide sequence reads TGTGCCACCAGTCCCAGCTTACCGAATGAGCAGTTCTTC. The encoded protein is CATSPSLPNEQFF.